A single sample is the source of the 20 T cell receptor beta chains below, sequenced in a study of blood T cells in healthy people across ages. The second PCR ran about 7 to 12 cycles with a sample-barcoded 5' primer and J-beta primers. TCRdb itself ran the 5' RACE reads through MiXCR, one entry per CDR3 protein. The data show nearly 800,000 distinct CDR3 sequences, about 56% seen once. Sequencing used blood. The receptors were sampled from a man aged 35-49 years in good health.

This clonotype was detected once. The gene calls are TRBV6-5 and TRBJ1-2, with a weak D call TRBD1 (5 bases). Germline CDR1 reads MNHEY; CDR2 reads SVGAGI. The CDR3 contains 11 residues. Trimming took 8 bases from V and 8 from J, leaving 12 bases between them. CDR3 region: CASGPGNGYTF. DNA of the CDR3: TGTGCCAGCGGTCCAGGGAACGGCTACACCTTC.

This clonotype was observed a few times. The V and J genes are TRBV2 and TRBJ2-7; tentatively, D is TRBD1 (5 bases). V was clipped by 7 bases and J by 3 bases, with 10 bases between them. The CDR3 spans 12 residues. CDR1 is SNHLY, CDR2 FYNNEI, per germline. The CDR3 loop reads CASKGRIYEQYF. The CDR3 DNA reads as TGTGCCAGCAAGGGGCGGATCTACGAGCAGTACTTC.

The chain uses TRBV11-3 and TRBJ2-1; 10 positions agree with TRBD2. CDR1 is SGHNT and CDR2 is YENEEA in the germline V gene. V was pared by 1 base and J by 12 bases, with 9 bases of the junction left unmatched. CDR3 length equals 15 residues. DNA of the CDR3: TGTGCCAGCAGCTTAGTACTAGCGGGGCCTGGAGGGCAGTTCTTC. It yields the protein CASSLVLAGPGGQFF.

In the case of this clonotype: The junction shows a germline mismatch at one end, possibly a read error. This chain connects TRBV27 to TRBJ2-5; D gene unclear. The CDR3 extends over 13 amino acids. Germline V CDR1 and CDR2: MNHEY, SMNVEV (reference sequence). As DNA, the CDR3 is TGTGCCGGCAGACCTAACCACCAAGAGACCCAGTACTTC. This gives the protein CAGRPNHQETQYF.

This clonotype was detected only a few times. The chain links TRBV13 to TRBJ1-1, with D unclear. CDR3 size: 14 residues. V dropped 0 bases and J dropped 1 base, with 6 bases sitting between them. CDR1 is PRHDT, CDR2 FYEKMQ, per germline (reference sequence). CDR3 sequence reads: CASSLGRWNTEAFF. In DNA, the CDR3 is TGTGCCAGCAGCTTAGGGAGGTGGAACACTGAAGCTTTCTTT.

This chain connects TRBV28 to TRBJ1-3, with D possibly being TRBD1 (5 bases). The CDR3 is 15 residues long. Germline V CDR1 and CDR2: MDHEN, SYDVKM. V shed 5 bases and J shed 3 bases, with 14 bases lying between them. The CDR3 DNA reads TGTGCCAGCAGTGACGGGACGGGTGTTGGAAACACCATATATTTT. Residues: CASSDGTGVGNTIYF.

J is TRBJ2-2 and V is TRBV12-3 or TRBV12-4; perhaps D is TRBD1 or TRBD2 (5 bases each). CDR3 length: 17 residues. V dropped 6 bases and J dropped 6 bases, with 23 bases sitting between them. CDR3 in DNA: TGTGCCAGCAGCTCTCCGCCGGGACGAGGGGTGTCCGGGGAGCTGTTTTTT. This sequence encodes CASSSPPGRGVSGELFF.

Many counts were recorded for this clonotype. The V call is TRBV12-3 or TRBV12-4, the J call TRBJ1-2, with D tentatively TRBD1 (6 bases). This CDR3 is built from 14 residues. The ends were cut back, 3 bases at V and 2 bases at J, with 10 bases in the middle. In nucleotides, the CDR3 is TGTGCCAGCAGTTTGAGGCAGGGGAACTATGGCTACACCTTC. Amino acids: CASSLRQGNYGYTF.

This clonotype was counted a single time. The V gene is TRBV6-6, the J gene TRBJ1-4; D is unclear. V lost 2 bases to trimming and J lost 2 bases, with 12 bases between them. The CDR3 is 16 residues long. Germline assignment: CDR1 MNHNY and CDR2 SVGAGI (reference sequence). The CDR3 is CASSYVGITTNEKLFF. The DNA of the CDR3 is TGTGCCAGCAGTTACGTGGGCATCACTACTAATGAAAAACTGTTTTTT.

This clonotype was counted between two and nine times. This sequence joins TRBV20-1 and TRBJ2-5, with D perhaps being TRBD1 or TRBD2 (5 bases each). The CDR3 spans 13 residues. V lost 6 bases and J 1 base, leaving 12 bases between the germline ends. CDR1 is DFQATT, CDR2 SNEGSKA, per germline (reference sequence). CDR3: CSAPGRLQETQYF. CDR3 in DNA: TGCAGTGCCCCGGGGCGACTCCAAGAGACCCAGTACTTC.

In its sample, this clonotype was seen once. The V gene is TRBV4-1, the J gene TRBJ1-1; D ambiguous. CDR1 and CDR2 (germline): MGHRA, YSYEKL. V was shortened by 3 bases and J by 8 bases, with 19 bases between the two germline ends. CDR3 length equals 15 residues. For the CDR3, the DNA is TGCGCCAGCAGCCAGTACAGTTTTTCCGCGCAAGAAGCTTTCTTT. It translates to CASSQYSFSAQEAFF.

The chain carries TRBV7-9 and TRBJ2-7; 8 bases line up with TRBD2. Germline loops: CDR1 SEHNR, CDR2 FQNEAQ (reference sequence). The CDR3 loop spans 17 amino acids. V was pared by 5 bases and J by 1 base, with 13 bases of the junction left unmatched. CDR3 region: CASSSTHSGMVSYEQYF. CDR3 nucleotide sequence: TGTGCCAGCAGCAGTACACATAGCGGGATGGTATCCTACGAGCAGTACTTC.

The V call is TRBV12-3 or TRBV12-4, the J call TRBJ1-1; no definite D call. V lost 5 bases and J 7 bases, leaving 14 bases between the germline ends. The CDR3 runs 13 residues. The CDR3 nucleotides are TGTGCCAGCAGTACGGCTGGAACTCTTGAAGCTTTCTTT. Translation: CASSTAGTLEAFF.

This sequence joins TRBV6-1 and TRBJ2-7; D possibly matches TRBD1 or TRBD2 (5 bases each). V was shortened by 4 bases and J by 0 bases, with 10 bases between the two germline ends. Germline V gene data show CDR1 as MNHNS and CDR2 as SASEGT. The CDR3 consists of 14 residues. Written as DNA, the CDR3 is TGTGCCAGCAGTGGGGGGATTAGCTCCTACGAGCAGTACTTC. Its protein product is CASSGGISSYEQYF.

This clonotype was seen only a few times. V is TRBV15 and J is TRBJ2-5; no definite D call. The CDR3 has 13 residues. V was cut by 5 bases and J by 3 bases, with 10 bases left in between. Germline V gene lookup returns CDR1 LNHNV and CDR2 YYDKDF (reference sequence). The CDR3 DNA reads TGTGCCACCAGCGGCCCTAGGAAAGAGACCCAGTACTTC. The encoded protein is CATSGPRKETQYF.

The chain has TRBV29-1 and TRBJ2-5, with 10 bases aligning to TRBD1. The J call is doubtful: the DNA matches TRBJ2-7 better. CDR3 size: 14 residues. Germline lookup yields CDR1 SQVTM and CDR2 ANQGSEA. Here the CDR3 reads CSYARGQGNNEQYF. In DNA form, the CDR3 reads TGCAGCTACGCTCGGGGACAGGGGAACAACGAGCAGTACTTC.

The V call is TRBV5-4, the J call TRBJ2-5, with 8 bases aligning to TRBD2. This CDR3 has 14 residues. Per the germline V gene, CDR1 is SGHNT and CDR2 is YYREEE (reference sequence). Trimming took 5 bases from V and 11 from J; bases not matched to a gene: 14. The CDR3 loop is CASSLGLARNEQYF. CDR3 DNA: TGTGCCAGCAGTCTCGGACTAGCAAGGAATGAGCAGTACTTC.

This clonotype was counted between two and nine times. This sequence joins TRBV7-3 and TRBJ2-5; D is perhaps TRBD1 (7 bases). Germline assignment: CDR1 SGHTA and CDR2 FQGTGA. V lost 4 bases and J lost 2, with 14 bases in between. This CDR3 is 15 amino acids long. CDR3 protein: CASSSKQGTQETQYF. The CDR3 nucleotides are TGTGCCAGCAGCTCAAAACAGGGGACTCAAGAGACCCAGTACTTC.

This clonotype was picked up one time. The chain is built from TRBV6-1 and TRBJ1-4; the D gene is possibly TRBD1 (6 bases). V was cut by 8 bases and J by 8 bases, with 18 bases left in between. Germline CDR1 is MNHNS and CDR2 is SASEGT. The CDR3 is 14 residues long. The CDR3 is CASRATGLSEKLFF. Written as DNA, the CDR3 is TGTGCCAGCCGGGCAACAGGGTTATCGGAAAAACTGTTTTTT.

This clonotype was seen more than once but under ten times. This CDR3 reads CASSLKSADYEQYF. DNA of the CDR3: TGTGCCAGCAGCTTAAAAAGCGCGGACTACGAGCAGTACTTC. The chain recombines TRBV7-2 with TRBJ2-7; D remains ambiguous. Germline CDR1 SGHTA, CDR2 FQGNSA. This CDR3 contains 14 residues. Trimming took off 2 bases at V and 3 bases at J, with 11 bases between the two ends.